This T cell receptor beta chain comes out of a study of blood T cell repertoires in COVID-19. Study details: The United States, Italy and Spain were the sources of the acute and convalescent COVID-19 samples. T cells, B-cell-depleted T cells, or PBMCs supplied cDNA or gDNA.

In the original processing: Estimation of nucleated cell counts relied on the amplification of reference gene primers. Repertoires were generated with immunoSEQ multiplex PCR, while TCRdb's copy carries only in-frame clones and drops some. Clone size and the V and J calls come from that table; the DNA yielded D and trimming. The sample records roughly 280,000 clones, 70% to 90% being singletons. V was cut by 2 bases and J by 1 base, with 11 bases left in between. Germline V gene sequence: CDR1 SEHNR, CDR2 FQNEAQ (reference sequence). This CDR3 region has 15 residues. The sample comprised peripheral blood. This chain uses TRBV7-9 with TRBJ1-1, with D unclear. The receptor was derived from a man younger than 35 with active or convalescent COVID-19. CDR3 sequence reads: CASSLNMAENTEAFF. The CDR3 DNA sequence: TGTGCCAGCAGCTTAAATATGGCGGAGAACACTGAAGCTTTCTTT.